This TCR beta chain derives from a study of blood T cell repertoires in COVID-19. Libraries were prepared by immunoSEQ multiplex PCR; TCRdb keeps only in-frame clonotypes and omits some of them. Among around 140,000 clones listed, 88% were seen once. CDR3 size: 15 residues. Unmatched junction bases numbered 8, after V lost 7 bases and J lost 0 bases. Germline V lookup: CDR1 MNHEY, CDR2 SVGAGI. The gene calls are TRBV6-5 and TRBJ2-7, with TRBD2 matching 8 bases. The clonotype was recovered from a man between 70 and 80 years old with acute or convalescent COVID-19. The sample taken for sequencing was peripheral blood. The CDR3 sequence is CASISQRGSSYEQYF. DNA for the CDR3: TGTGCCAGCATTAGCCAGCGGGGGAGCTCCTACGAGCAGTACTTC.